This TCR beta chain was recorded in a study of T cells expressing NK-cell markers. Study-level background: It was sorted CD3+CD56-NKG2C+, CD3+CD56+NKG2C- and CD3+CD56+NKG2C+ T cells that provided the TCR beta repertoires. Broader study findings: Six of the donors carried dominant NKG2C+ clonotypes that took up 1.0-7.0% of their CD8+ T cells. There remained a lack of clarity about HCMV specificity of expanded NKG2C+ T cell clones.

As for this clonotype: Its antigen remains unknown.

The CDR3 runs 16 residues. Germline lookup yields CDR1 SGHRS and CDR2 YFSETQ. TCR beta cDNA was generated via 5'RACE template switching incorporating UMIs. TCRdb reworked the 5' RACE reads into one entry per CDR3 protein, no DNA. The sample table sets out about 260,000 distinct CDR3 sequences. The sequencing sample was made of blood T cells: a sorted CD56 or NKG2C T cell subset, CD4+ or CD8+ T cells, or bulk PBMC T cells (not recorded which). The sequence came from a woman aged 18 to 75 in good health. The chain is built from TRBV5-1 and TRBJ2-2; TCRdb outputs TRBD2, but without DNA this stays unchecked. The CDR3 protein is CASSLRTAGFAGELFF. The variable domain in full, with the rest retrieved from reference TRBV5-1 and TRBJ2-2, is KAGVTQTPRYLIKTRGQQVTLSCSPISGHRSVSWYQQTPGQGLQFLFEYFSETQRNKGNFPGRFSGRQFSNSRSEMNVSTLELGDSALYLCASSLRTAGFAGELFFGEGSRLTVL.